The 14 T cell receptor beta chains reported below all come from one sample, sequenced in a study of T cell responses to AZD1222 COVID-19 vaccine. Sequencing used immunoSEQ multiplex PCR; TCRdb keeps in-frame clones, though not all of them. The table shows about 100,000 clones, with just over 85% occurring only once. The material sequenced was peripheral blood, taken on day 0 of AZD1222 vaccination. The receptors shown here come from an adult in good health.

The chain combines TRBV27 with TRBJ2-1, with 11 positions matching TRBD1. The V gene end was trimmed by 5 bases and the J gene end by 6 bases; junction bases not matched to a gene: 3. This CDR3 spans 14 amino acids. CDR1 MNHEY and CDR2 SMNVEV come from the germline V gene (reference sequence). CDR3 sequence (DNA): TGTGCCAGCAGTCTGGGGACAGGGGGCAATGAGCAGTTCTTC. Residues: CASSLGTGGNEQFF.

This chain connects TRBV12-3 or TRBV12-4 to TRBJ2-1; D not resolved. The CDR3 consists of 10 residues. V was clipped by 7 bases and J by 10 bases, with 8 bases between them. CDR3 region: CASKGSEQFF. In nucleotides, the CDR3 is TGTGCCAGCAAGGGATCCGAGCAGTTCTTC.

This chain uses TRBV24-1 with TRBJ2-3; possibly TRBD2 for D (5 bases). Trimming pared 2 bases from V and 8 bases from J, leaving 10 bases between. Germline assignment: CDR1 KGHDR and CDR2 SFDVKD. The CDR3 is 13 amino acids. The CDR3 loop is CATSDSLAATQYF. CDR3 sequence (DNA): TGTGCCACCAGTGATTCGCTAGCTGCTACGCAGTATTTT.

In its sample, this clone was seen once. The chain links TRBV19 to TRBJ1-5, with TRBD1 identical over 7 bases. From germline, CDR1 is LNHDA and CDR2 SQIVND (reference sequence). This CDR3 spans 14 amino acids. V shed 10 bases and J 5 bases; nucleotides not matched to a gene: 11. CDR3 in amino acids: CAMEEDRPDQPQHF. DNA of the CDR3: TGTGCCATGGAAGAGGACAGGCCGGATCAGCCCCAGCATTTT.

CDR3 DNA: TGCGCCAGCAGCCAAGTGGGGCAAAACTATGGCTACACCTTC. The encoded protein is CASSQVGQNYGYTF. J is TRBJ1-2 and V is TRBV4-1; possible D gene TRBD1, 5 bases. Trimming cost V 1 base and J 2 bases, with 8 bases left between them. Germline values: CDR1 MGHRA, CDR2 YSYEKL. The CDR3 runs to 14 residues.

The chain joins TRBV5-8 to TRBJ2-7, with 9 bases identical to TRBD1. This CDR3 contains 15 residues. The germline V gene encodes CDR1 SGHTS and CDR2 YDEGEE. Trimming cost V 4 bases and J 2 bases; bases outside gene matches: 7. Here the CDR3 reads CASSGRGTGTYEQYF. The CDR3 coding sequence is TGTGCCAGCAGCGGGAGAGGGACAGGGACCTACGAGCAGTACTTC.

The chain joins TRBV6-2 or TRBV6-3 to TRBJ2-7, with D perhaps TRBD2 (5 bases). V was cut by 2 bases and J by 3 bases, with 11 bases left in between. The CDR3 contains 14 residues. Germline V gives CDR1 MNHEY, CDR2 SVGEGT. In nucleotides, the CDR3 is TGTGCCAGCAGTTACGGCGGGTTGGGCTACGAGCAGTACTTC. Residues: CASSYGGLGYEQYF.

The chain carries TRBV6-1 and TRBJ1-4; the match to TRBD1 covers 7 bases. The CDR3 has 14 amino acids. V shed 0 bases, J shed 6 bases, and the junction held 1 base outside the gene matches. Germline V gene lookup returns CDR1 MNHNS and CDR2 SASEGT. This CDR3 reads CASSEAGGDEKLFF. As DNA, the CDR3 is TGTGCCAGCAGTGAAGCAGGGGGCGATGAAAAACTGTTTTTT.

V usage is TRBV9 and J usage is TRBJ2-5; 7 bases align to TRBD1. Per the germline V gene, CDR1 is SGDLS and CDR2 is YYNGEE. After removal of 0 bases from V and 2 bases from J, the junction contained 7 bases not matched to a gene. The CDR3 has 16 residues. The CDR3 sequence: CASSVGGQRLQETQYF. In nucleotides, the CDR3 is TGTGCCAGCAGCGTAGGGGGACAGCGACTACAAGAGACCCAGTACTTC. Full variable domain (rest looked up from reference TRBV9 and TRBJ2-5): DSGVTQTPKHLITATGQRVTLRCSPRSGDLSVYWYQQSLDQGLQFLIQYYNGEERAKGNILERFSAQQFPDLHSELNLSSLELGDSALYFCASSVGGQRLQETQYFGPGTRLLVL.

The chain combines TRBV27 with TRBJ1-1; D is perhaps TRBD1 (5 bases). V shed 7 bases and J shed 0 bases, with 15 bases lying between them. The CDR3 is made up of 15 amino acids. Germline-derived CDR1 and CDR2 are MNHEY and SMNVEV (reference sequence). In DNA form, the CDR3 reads TGTGCCAGCAACACTTTGACAGCTTTGAACACTGAAGCTTTCTTT. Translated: CASNTLTALNTEAFF.

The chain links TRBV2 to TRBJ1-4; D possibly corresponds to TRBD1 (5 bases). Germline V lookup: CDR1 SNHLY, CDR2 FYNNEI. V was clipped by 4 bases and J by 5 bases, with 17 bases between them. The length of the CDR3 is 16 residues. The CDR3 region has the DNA TGTGCCAGCAGTGGCGGCAGGGAGGGAAGGAATGAAAAACTGTTTTTT. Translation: CASSGGREGRNEKLFF.

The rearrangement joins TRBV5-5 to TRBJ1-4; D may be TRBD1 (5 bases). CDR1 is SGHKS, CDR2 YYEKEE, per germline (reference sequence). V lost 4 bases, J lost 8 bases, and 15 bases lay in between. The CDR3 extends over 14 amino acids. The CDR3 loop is CASSKLAGREKLFF. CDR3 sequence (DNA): TGTGCCAGCAGCAAGCTCGCAGGGAGAGAAAAACTGTTTTTT.

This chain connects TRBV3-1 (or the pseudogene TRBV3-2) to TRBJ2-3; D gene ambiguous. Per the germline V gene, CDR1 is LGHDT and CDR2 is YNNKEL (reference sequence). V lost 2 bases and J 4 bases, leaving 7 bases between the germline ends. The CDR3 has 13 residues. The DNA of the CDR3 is TGTGCCAGCAGCCAAAGACCCCCAGATACGCAGTATTTT. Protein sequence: CASSQRPPDTQYF.

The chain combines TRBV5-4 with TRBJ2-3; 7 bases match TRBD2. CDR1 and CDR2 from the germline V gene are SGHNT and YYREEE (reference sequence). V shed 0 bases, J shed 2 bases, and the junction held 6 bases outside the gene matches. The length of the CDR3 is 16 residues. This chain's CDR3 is CASSLGPGTNTDTQYF. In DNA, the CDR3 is TGTGCCAGCAGCTTGGGCCCCGGGACTAACACAGATACGCAGTATTTT.